This TCR beta chain was found in a study of blood T cell repertoires in COVID-19. Study in general: The United States, Italy and Spain provided the acute and convalescent COVID-19 samples. The cDNA or gDNA used as material had been derived from T cells, B-cell-depleted T cells, or PBMCs.

Trimming took off 0 bases at V and 4 bases at J, with 10 bases between the two ends. The CDR3 loop spans 14 amino acids. Germline V gene lookup returns CDR1 SGDLS and CDR2 YYNGEE. Study processing details: Quantification of nucleated cells was approximated via reference gene primer amplification. Only in-frame clones appear in the TCRdb table, and some are missing; sequencing was by immunoSEQ multiplex PCR. The V and J calls and clone size come from that table; D and trimming were worked out from the DNA. The table lists 210,000 or so clones, 75% to 85% of them singletons. Seattle enrolled patients during active infection and tracked them longitudinally.

This clonotype originated in a man aged 50 or older with COVID-19, enrolled during active disease. What was sequenced was peripheral blood. J is TRBJ2-5 and V is TRBV9; D is perhaps TRBD2 (5 bases). The CDR3 sequence: CASSVGLEGETQYF. DNA of the CDR3: TGTGCCAGCAGCGTAGGCCTAGAGGGAGAGACCCAGTACTTC.